The 6 T cell receptor beta chains given below trace back to one sample, sequenced in a study of blood T cell repertoires in COVID-19 (dated by TCRdb to the early 2020s). The protocol used for the library was the immunoSEQ multiplex PCR assay. Not all clones reach the TCRdb copy of this immuneACCESS table, which keeps in-frame sequences only. Checked studies attribute under half of the gap to unresolved V genes and leave the rest unexplained. Across this sample there are 150,000 to 200,000 clones, with 87% seen only once. The top ten clones comprise more than 1.5% of the sample. The sample taken for sequencing was peripheral blood. These receptors originate from a woman aged 45-65 years with acute or convalescent COVID-19.

The chain is built from TRBV30 and TRBJ1-1; D gene unclear. The CDR3 is made up of 12 amino acids. Germline CDR1 is GTSNPN and CDR2 is SVGIG (reference sequence). V lost 6 bases, J lost 0 bases, and 8 bases lay in between. CDR3 sequence reads: CACHAVNTEAFF. CDR3 in DNA: TGTGCCTGCCACGCGGTGAACACTGAAGCTTTCTTT.

V usage is TRBV10-2 and J usage is TRBJ2-5; 11 bases align to TRBD2. The V and J ends lost 2 bases and 3 bases, in that order; junction bases with no gene match: 5. There are 16 residues in the CDR3. CDR1 is WSHSY and CDR2 is SAAADI in the germline V gene. The CDR3 nucleotides read TGCGCCAGCAGTGAGAATAGCGGGGGGGCCAAAGAGACCCAGTACTTC. Translated: CASSENSGGAKETQYF.

The chain is built from TRBV12-3 or TRBV12-4 and TRBJ2-3; D gene uncertain. The length of the CDR3 is 13 residues. The V end was cut by 6 bases, the J end by 2 bases, with 9 bases between. This chain's CDR3 is CASSPPVTDTQYF. The CDR3 DNA reads as TGTGCCAGCAGCCCTCCAGTCACAGATACGCAGTATTTT.

The V gene is TRBV18, the J gene TRBJ2-3; no clear D. Trimming stripped 1 base from V and 2 bases from J, with 10 bases between. This CDR3 contains 15 residues. Looked up from germline, CDR1 is KGHSH and CDR2 is LQKENI. The CDR3: CASSPQAQATDTQYF. The CDR3 nucleotides are TGTGCCAGCTCACCACAAGCCCAGGCCACAGATACGCAGTATTTT.

V and J are TRBV9 and TRBJ2-3, with D hard to call. The CDR3 extends over 12 amino acids. V lost 3 bases and J lost 2, with 4 bases in between. Per germline, CDR1 SGDLS and CDR2 YYNGEE. CDR3: CASSANTDTQYF. DNA of the CDR3: TGTGCCAGCAGCGCAAACACAGATACGCAGTATTTT. The full variable domain, its missing parts supplied by reference TRBV9 and TRBJ2-3, is DSGVTQTPKHLITATGQRVTLRCSPRSGDLSVYWYQQSLDQGLQFLIQYYNGEERAKGNILERFSAQQFPDLHSELNLSSLELGDSALYFCASSANTDTQYFGPGTRLTVL.

This chain links TRBV2 with TRBJ1-2; no clear D. Germline V CDR1 and CDR2: SNHLY, FYNNEI. The CDR3 runs 14 residues. Trimming removed 3 bases at V and 4 bases at J, with 12 bases between. The CDR3 sequence: CASSELLEGYGYTF. CDR3 DNA: TGTGCCAGCAGTGAGCTTCTGGAGGGCTATGGCTACACCTTC.